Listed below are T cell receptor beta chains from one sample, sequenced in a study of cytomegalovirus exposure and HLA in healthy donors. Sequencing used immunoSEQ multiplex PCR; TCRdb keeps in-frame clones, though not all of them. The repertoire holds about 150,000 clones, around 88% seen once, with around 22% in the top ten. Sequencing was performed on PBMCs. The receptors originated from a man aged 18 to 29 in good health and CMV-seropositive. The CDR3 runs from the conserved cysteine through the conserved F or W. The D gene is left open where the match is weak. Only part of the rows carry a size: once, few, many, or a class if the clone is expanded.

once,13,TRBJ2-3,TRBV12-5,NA,TGTGCTAGTGCTAAAGAGCTAGCAGATACGCAGTATTTT,CASAKELADTQYF
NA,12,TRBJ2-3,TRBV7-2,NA,TGTGCCAGCAGCTCATTCACAGATACGCAGTATTTT,CASSSFTDTQYF
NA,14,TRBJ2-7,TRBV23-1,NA,TGCGCCAGCAGTCAATCTGAGGATTCCTACGAGCAGTACTTC,CASSQSEDSYEQYF
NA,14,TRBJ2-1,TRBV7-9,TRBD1,TGTGCCAGCAGCTTAGGCAGGACAGGGGAGGAGCAGTTCTTC,CASSLGRTGEEQFF
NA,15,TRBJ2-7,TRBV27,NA,TGTGCCACCCTCCGGTGGGGAGGTGGGGGGGCAGAGCAGTACTTC,CATLRWGGGGAEQYF
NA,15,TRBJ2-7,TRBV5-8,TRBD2,TGTGCCAGCAGCCTAGGACTAGCGGGGGTATACGAGCAGTACTTC,CASSLGLAGVYEQYF
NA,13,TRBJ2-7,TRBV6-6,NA,TGTGCCAGCAGGCGGGACAGCTCCTACGAGCAGTACTTC,CASRRDSSYEQYF
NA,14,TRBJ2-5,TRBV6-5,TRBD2,TGTGCCAGCAGCCTAGCGGGGCTACAAGAGACCCAGTACTTC,CASSLAGLQETQYF
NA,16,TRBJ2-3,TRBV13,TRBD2,TGTGCCAGCAGCTCCCTAGCGGGTTGGATCACAGATACGCAGTATTTT,CASSSLAGWITDTQYF
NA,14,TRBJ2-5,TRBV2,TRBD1,TGTGCCAGCAGGAAGGGGACAGGGGGGGAGACCCAGTACTTC,CASRKGTGGETQYF
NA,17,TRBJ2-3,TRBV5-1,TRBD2,TGCGCCAGCAGCTTCCTAGCGGGGGGCGCTAGCACAGATACGCAGTATTTT,CASSFLAGGASTDTQYF
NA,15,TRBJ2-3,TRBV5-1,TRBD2,TGCGCCAGCAGCTTCGGACTAGCAAGAACAGATACGCAGTATTTT,CASSFGLARTDTQYF
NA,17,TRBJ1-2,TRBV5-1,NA,TGCGCCAGCAGCTTGGACAGGACAGCAAATCTAGGCTATGGCTACACCTTC,CASSLDRTANLGYGYTF
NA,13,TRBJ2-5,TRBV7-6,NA,TGTGCCAGCAGCTTAGCGACTTCCGAGACCCAGTACTTC,CASSLATSETQYF